A single sample is the source of the 9 T cell receptor beta chains below, sequenced in a study of blood T cell repertoires in COVID-19. Profiled with immunoSEQ multiplex PCR; TCRdb holds only in-frame clones, not every one. Here the sample spans about 250,000 clones, roughly 88% being singletons. The sequencing sample was made of peripheral blood. These receptors were collected from a human donor with COVID-19, enrolled during active disease. The donor label of this sample is uncertain.

The chain carries TRBV19 and TRBJ2-2; the D gene is possibly TRBD2 (7 bases). Trimming cost V 6 bases and J 6 bases, with 17 bases left between them. The CDR3 is made up of 15 amino acids. From germline, CDR1 is LNHDA and CDR2 SQIVND (reference sequence). DNA for the CDR3: TGTGCCAGTAGAGTAGCGAGCGGGACATCCGGGGAGCTGTTTTTT. Its protein is CASRVASGTSGELFF. Complete variable domain (other parts from reference TRBV19 and TRBJ2-2): DGGITQSPKYLFRKEGQNVTLSCEQNLNHDAMYWYRQDPGQGLRLIYYSQIVNDFQKGDIAEGYSVSREKKESFPLTVTSAQKNPTAFYLCASRVASGTSGELFFGEGSRLTVL.

V is TRBV30 and J is TRBJ1-4; 7 bases line up with TRBD1. Germline lookup yields CDR1 GTSNPN and CDR2 SVGIG (reference sequence). The CDR3 contains 14 residues. The CDR3 DNA reads as TGTATCGGGACAGCCCCTCCGGCTAATGAAAAACTGTTTTTT. Translated, it gives CIGTAPPANEKLFF. The full variable domain, its missing parts supplied by reference TRBV30 and TRBJ1-4, is SQTIHQWPATLVQPVGSPLSLECTVEGTSNPNLYWYRQAAGRGLQLLFYSVGIGQISSEVPQNLSASRPQDRQFILSSKKLLLSDSGFYLCIGTAPPANEKLFFGSGTQLSVL.

This clone was seen once. This chain uses TRBV6-6 with TRBJ1-2, with a tentative D call TRBD1 (6 bases). CDR3 length: 14 amino acids. Germline V gene data show CDR1 as MNHNY and CDR2 as SVGAGI (reference sequence). Trimming cost V 4 bases and J 6 bases, with 15 bases left between them. The CDR3 sequence: CASSLSTGYNGYTF. CDR3 bases: TGTGCCAGCAGTTTGTCTACAGGGTACAATGGCTACACCTTC.

The V call is TRBV5-1, the J call TRBJ2-7; D is possibly TRBD2 (6 bases). The length of the CDR3 is 15 residues. Germline V gene data show CDR1 as SGHRS and CDR2 as YFSETQ. The V end was cut by 0 bases, the J end by 0 bases, with 10 bases between. Written as DNA, the CDR3 is TGCGCCAGCAGCTTGGAGCTAGCGAGCTCCTACGAGCAGTACTTC. Translated: CASSLELASSYEQYF.

A word on this clone: Because it lacks the conserved phenylalanine or tryptophan at the end, this CDR3 is likely a read error. Because the CDR3's place on the DNA is in doubt, the DNA is left out and the CDR3 is given as listed by TCRdb. The rearrangement uses TRBV7-9 and TRBJ1-6; TRBD1 is taken as the D call from the table, unchecked against the DNA. Counting both end residues, the CDR3 totals 13 amino acids. Germline CDR1 reads SEHNR; CDR2 reads FQNEAQ (reference sequence). Here the CDR3 reads CASSGRGHSPPSI.

CDR3 in amino acids: CASSPLAYEQFF. CDR3 nucleotide sequence: TGTGCCAGCAGTCCATTAGCGTACGAGCAGTTCTTC. V usage is TRBV12-3 or TRBV12-4 and J usage is TRBJ2-1; D is perhaps TRBD2 (5 bases). There are 12 residues in the CDR3. Trimming cost V 5 bases and J 10 bases, with 12 bases left between them.

This chain joins TRBV28 and TRBJ2-2, with D possibly TRBD1 on 6 matching bases. V lost 6 bases and J 1 base, leaving 9 bases between the germline ends. The CDR3 sequence is 14 residues long. Germline V CDR1 and CDR2: MDHEN, SYDVKM. The DNA of the CDR3 is TGTGCCAGCAGACCACAGGGGAACACCGGGGAGCTGTTTTTT. This gives the protein CASRPQGNTGELFF.

The chain couples TRBV7-9 to TRBJ1-1, with D tentatively TRBD1 (6 bases). V lost 2 bases and J 2 bases, leaving 12 bases between the germline ends. This CDR3 is built from 15 residues. Germline V gives CDR1 SEHNR, CDR2 FQNEAQ (reference sequence). The DNA of the CDR3 is TGTGCCAGCAGCTTACTGCCAGGGGTAAACACTGAAGCTTTCTTT. It codes for CASSLLPGVNTEAFF.

The chain combines TRBV28 with TRBJ1-1; D is undetermined. Germline V gene data show CDR1 as MDHEN and CDR2 as SYDVKM. V was clipped by 5 bases and J by 0 bases, with 16 bases between them. The CDR3 has 16 amino acids. The CDR3, as DNA: TGTGCCAGCAGTAGGCCCGGCGGGCAGCTGAACACTGAAGCTTTCTTT. Translation gives CASSRPGGQLNTEAFF. Based on the CDR3 plus reference TRBV28 and TRBJ1-1, the full variable domain is DVKVTQSSRYLVKRTGEKVFLECVQDMDHENMFWYRQDPGLGLRLIYFSYDVKMKEKGDIPEGYSVSREKKERFSLILESASTNQTSMYLCASSRPGGQLNTEAFFGQGTRLTVV.